These T cell receptor beta chains were read from a single sample in a study of blood T cells in healthy people across ages. TCRdb analysed the 5' RACE reads with MiXCR anew, one entry per CDR3 protein. Of some 790,000 distinct CDR3 sequences in the sample, 25% to 35% were seen once. Sequencing was done on a sample of blood. The receptors shown here come from a woman of 80 years or more in good health. Both conserved end residues are part of each CDR3. D genes are given only for firm matches. Not all rows give a size; the values are once, few, many and, for expanded clones, a class.

j_call	clone_size	v_call	cdr3_length	d_call	cdr3_nt	cdr3_aa
TRBJ2-1	many	TRBV2	15	NA	TGTGCCAGCAGGCGGAGCGACCAAGCGAACAATGAGCAGTTCTTC	CASRRSDQANNEQFF
TRBJ1-6	few	TRBV15	15	NA	TGTGCCACCAGCAGAGTGCAGGCCTATAATTCACCCCTCCACTTT	CATSRVQAYNSPLHF
TRBJ2-5	NA	TRBV7-9	14	TRBD2	TGTGCCAGCAGCTGTCGAGCGGGGAAAGAGACCCAGTACTTC	CASSCRAGKETQYF
TRBJ1-4	many	TRBV4-1	16	TRBD1	TGTGCCAGCAGCCAAGGACAGGGGGCAACTAATGAAAAACTGTTTTTT	CASSQGQGATNEKLFF
TRBJ2-7	few	TRBV18	14	NA	TGTGCCAGCTCACCGTTCCAGACCTCCTACGAGCAGTACTTC	CASSPFQTSYEQYF
TRBJ2-3	NA	TRBV4-1	15	NA	TGCGCCAGCAGCCAAAGATACGGGGGCACAGATACGCAGTATTTT	CASSQRYGGTDTQYF
TRBJ2-1	NA	TRBV7-2	14	NA	TGTGCCAGCAGCGAACAGAACGGAGGCAATGAGCAGTTCTTC	CASSEQNGGNEQFF
TRBJ2-5	NA	TRBV20-1	16	TRBD1	TGCAGTGCTAGAGATTTGACAGGGGGCTCGCTGGAGACCCAGTACTTC	CSARDLTGGSLETQYF
TRBJ1-6	NA	TRBV5-6	16	NA	TGTGCCAGCAGGTTTCAGGGGCGCTCCTATAATTCACCCCTCCACTTT	CASRFQGRSYNSPLHF
TRBJ1-6	many	TRBV4-2	15	NA	TGTGCCAGCAGCCAAGATTCCCCATTGGATTCACCCCTCCACTTT	CASSQDSPLDSPLHF
TRBJ1-4	many	TRBV3-1	14	TRBD1	TGTGCCAGCACCGCGGGACAGGGTAATGAAAAACTGTTTTTT	CASTAGQGNEKLFF
TRBJ1-6	many	TRBV7-2	16	NA	TGTGCCAGCAGCTTAGTCCGGGGGAACGGTAATTCACCCCTCCACTTT	CASSLVRGNGNSPLHF
TRBJ1-2	many	TRBV29-1	14	TRBD1	TGCAGCGTTGAAATTCAGGGGGCTGTATCTTCCTACACCTTC	CSVEIQGAVSSYTF
TRBJ2-3	NA	TRBV7-2	16	TRBD2	TGTGCCAGCAGCTTAGGAGCGGGGGGGCCCGGAGATACGCAGTATTTT	CASSLGAGGPGDTQYF
TRBJ1-5	NA	TRBV6-5	15	NA	TGTGCCAGCAGTAACAGCCATAATAGCAATCAGCCCCAGCATTTT	CASSNSHNSNQPQHF
TRBJ1-4	NA	TRBV25-1	17	NA	TGTGCCAGCAGTGATCCCCGCAAGGGGGTTACTAATGAAAAACTGTTTTTT	CASSDPRKGVTNEKLFF
TRBJ1-5	few	TRBV10-1	17	NA	TGCGCCATCAGGAGAGATCGCCTAAAATATAGCAATCAGCCCCAGCATTTT	CAIRRDRLKYSNQPQHF
TRBJ1-1	NA	TRBV3-1	14	NA	TGTGCCAGCAGCCAAGATATCTCCAGGGCTAGAGCTTTCTTT	CASSQDISRARAFF
TRBJ2-2	NA	TRBV4-3	14	NA	TGCGCCAGCAGCCACAGAACGAACACCGGGGAGCTGTTTTTT	CASSHRTNTGELFF
TRBJ2-1	NA	TRBV5-1	13	NA	TGCGCCAGCAGTGGGGGGCGCGAGTCTGAGCAGTTCTTC	CASSGGRESEQFF
TRBJ1-2	few	TRBV5-1	14	TRBD1	TGCGCCAGCAGCTTGGCTGGGACAGGGGAAGGCTACACCTTC	CASSLAGTGEGYTF
TRBJ1-5	many	TRBV11-2	13	TRBD1	TGTGCCAGCAGCACCGGACAGGGTTCGCCCCAGCATTTT	CASSTGQGSPQHF
TRBJ2-5	few	TRBV5-1	16	TRBD1	TGCGCCAGCAGCTTGTCCCCAACAGGGGTTCTAGAGACCCAGTACTTC	CASSLSPTGVLETQYF
TRBJ1-1	many	TRBV7-2	14	TRBD1	TGTGCCAGCAGCCTACAGGGGCCGGTCACTGAAGCTTTCTTT	CASSLQGPVTEAFF
TRBJ2-1	NA	TRBV5-1	13	NA	TGCGCCAGCAGCGCACAGGGAAAGAATGAGCAGTTCTTC	CASSAQGKNEQFF
TRBJ2-1	many	TRBV12-3/TRBV12-4	14	TRBD2	TGTGCCAGCAGACTTCCGGGGGGAGGAGATGAGCAGTTCTTC	CASRLPGGGDEQFF
TRBJ1-4	NA	TRBV6-1	15	NA	TGTGCCAGCAGTGCCGGCGGGGTGGGAGGTGAAAAACTGTTTTTT	CASSAGGVGGEKLFF
TRBJ1-1	NA	TRBV7-8	16	TRBD1	TGCGCCAGCAGCTTAAATTCCGGGACAGAGAACACTGAAGCTTTCTTT	CASSLNSGTENTEAFF
TRBJ2-3	NA	TRBV2	12	NA	TGTGCCAGCACTCTAGCCGGTGATACGCAGTATTTT	CASTLAGDTQYF
TRBJ1-2	many	TRBV3-1	13	NA	TGTGCCAGCAGCCGACTACAGGGCGATGGCTACACCTTC	CASSRLQGDGYTF
TRBJ1-1	few	TRBV12-3/TRBV12-4	13	NA	TGTGCCAGCAGCCGGGACGGGAACACTGAAGCTTTCTTT	CASSRDGNTEAFF
TRBJ1-2	NA	TRBV20-1	11	TRBD1	TGCAGTGCTGGAGACAGGGTTGGCTACACCTTC	CSAGDRVGYTF
TRBJ1-1	few	TRBV5-4	16	NA	TGTGCCAGCAGCGGAGATGGCACTGGGAAGAACACTGAAGCTTTCTTT	CASSGDGTGKNTEAFF
TRBJ2-5	NA	TRBV10-1	15	NA	TGCGCCAGCAGTGTCCTTCAGGAACCGCAAGAGACCCAGTACTTC	CASSVLQEPQETQYF
TRBJ2-7	NA	TRBV5-1	13	TRBD2	TGCGCCAGCAGCCGACTAGCGAACTACGAGCAGTACTTC	CASSRLANYEQYF
TRBJ2-7	many	TRBV3-1	13	NA	TGTGCCAGCAGCCAAGCGTCCTACTACGAGCAGTACTTC	CASSQASYYEQYF
TRBJ2-5	many	TRBV9	14	NA	TGTGCCAGCAGCGTCGGAGGGATCCAAGAGACCCAGTACTTC	CASSVGGIQETQYF
TRBJ2-2	NA	TRBV7-9	14	NA	TGTGCCAGCAGCTCAGGCGATTACACCGGGGAGCTGTTTTTT	CASSSGDYTGELFF
TRBJ2-5	many	TRBV5-1	14	TRBD1	TGCGCCAGCAGCTTGAGTACAGGGGCGGAGACCCAGTACTTC	CASSLSTGAETQYF
TRBJ2-5	NA	TRBV7-8	15	TRBD2	TGTGCCAGCAGCGATTTTAGCGGGGGGGCTCAGACCCAGTACTTC	CASSDFSGGAQTQYF
TRBJ2-5	NA	TRBV20-1	14	TRBD1	TGCAGTGCTCGGCCCTTGACAGGGCAGGAGACCCAGTACTTC	CSARPLTGQETQYF
TRBJ1-1	many	TRBV20-1	12	NA	TGCAGTGCTCGTCAACCGAACACTGAAGCTTTCTTT	CSARQPNTEAFF
TRBJ2-7	many	TRBV20-1	14	TRBD1	TGCAGTGCTAGACAGACAGGGGGCGGCTACGAGCAGTACTTC	CSARQTGGGYEQYF
TRBJ2-7	NA	TRBV25-1	14	NA	TGTGCCAGCAGTGTCACAGGGACCTACAATGAGCAGTACTTC	CASSVTGTYNEQYF
TRBJ1-1	NA	TRBV28	13	NA	TGTGCCAGCAGTTTATGGACCCCTCCTGAAGCTTTCTTT	CASSLWTPPEAFF
TRBJ2-7	few	TRBV29-1	12	NA	TGCAGCGTTGAGGTCCGAAACTACGAGCAGTACTTC	CSVEVRNYEQYF